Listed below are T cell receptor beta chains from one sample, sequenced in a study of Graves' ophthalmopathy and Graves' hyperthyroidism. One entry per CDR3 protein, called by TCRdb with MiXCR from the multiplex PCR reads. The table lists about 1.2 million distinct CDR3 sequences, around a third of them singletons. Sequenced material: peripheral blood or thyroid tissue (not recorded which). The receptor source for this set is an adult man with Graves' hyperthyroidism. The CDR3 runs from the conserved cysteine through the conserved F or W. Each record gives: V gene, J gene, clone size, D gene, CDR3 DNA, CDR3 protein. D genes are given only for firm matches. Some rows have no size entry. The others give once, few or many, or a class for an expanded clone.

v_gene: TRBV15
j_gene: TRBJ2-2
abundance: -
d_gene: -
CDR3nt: TGTGCCACCAGCTCCCGAGACACCGGGGAGCTGTTTTTT
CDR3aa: CATSSRDTGELFF

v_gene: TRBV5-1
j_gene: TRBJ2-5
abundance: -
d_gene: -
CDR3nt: TGCGCCAGCAGCATCCGACGGGGTACTGAAGAGACCCAGTACTTC
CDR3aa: CASSIRRGTEETQYF

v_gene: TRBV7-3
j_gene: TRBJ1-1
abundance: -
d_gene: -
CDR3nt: TGTGCCAGCAGCTTCCTAGCCGGTGGAGTGGAAGCTTTCTTT
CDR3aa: CASSFLAGGVEAFF

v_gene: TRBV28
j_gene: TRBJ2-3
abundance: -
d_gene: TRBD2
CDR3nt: TGTGCCAGCAGGACTAGCGGGGGGGCCAGGGATACGCAGTATTTT
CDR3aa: CASRTSGGARDTQYF

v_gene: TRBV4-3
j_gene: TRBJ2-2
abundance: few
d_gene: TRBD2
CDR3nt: TGCGCCAGCAGCCAAGAGGAAGGACTAGCGGGGAGCGGGGAGCTGTTTTTT
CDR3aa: CASSQEEGLAGSGELFF

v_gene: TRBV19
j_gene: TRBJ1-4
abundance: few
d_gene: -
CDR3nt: TGTGCCAGTAGTATTTCCGGAGCAACTAATGAAAAACTGTTTTTT
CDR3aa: CASSISGATNEKLFF

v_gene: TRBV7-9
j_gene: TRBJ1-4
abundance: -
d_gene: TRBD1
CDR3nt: TGTGCCAGCAGCCCCCGTGGGACAGGGACAAATGAAAAACTGTTTTTT
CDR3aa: CASSPRGTGTNEKLFF

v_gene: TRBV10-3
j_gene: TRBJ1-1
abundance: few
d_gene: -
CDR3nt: TGTGCCATCAGTGCTACAGGGTTGGGCGAAGCTTTCTTT
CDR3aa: CAISATGLGEAFF

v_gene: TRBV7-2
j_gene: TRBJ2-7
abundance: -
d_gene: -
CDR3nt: TGTGCCAGCAGCACCGGATCGGGACTTTCGACCTACGAGCAGTACTTC
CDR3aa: CASSTGSGLSTYEQYF

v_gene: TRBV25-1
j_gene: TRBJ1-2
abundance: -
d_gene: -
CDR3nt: TGTGCCAGCAGTCTGGGCAGGGATGGCTATGGCTACACCTTC
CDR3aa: CASSLGRDGYGYTF

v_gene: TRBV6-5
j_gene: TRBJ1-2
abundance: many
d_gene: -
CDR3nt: TGTGCCAGCAGTTACTCCAGGGAAGATGGCTACACCTTC
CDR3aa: CASSYSREDGYTF

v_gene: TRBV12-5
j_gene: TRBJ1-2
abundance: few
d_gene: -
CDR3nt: TGTGCTAGTGGTTTGGAAGTTACAGGCAGCTATGGCTACACCTTC
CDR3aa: CASGLEVTGSYGYTF